This T cell receptor (beta chain) was observed in a study of blood T cell repertoires in COVID-19. At the level of the study: Sample material is recorded as cDNA or gDNA derived from T cells, B-cell-depleted T cells, or PBMCs.

Seattle's enrolled individuals joined amid active infection and were then monitored longitudinally. In the original processing: Amplified reference gene primers provided the basis for estimating nucleated cell counts. The assay was immunoSEQ multiplex PCR, and TCRdb's table has in-frame clones only and misses some. V and J calls plus clone size are reproduced from that table; the DNA served to infer D and trimming. The table shows about 56,000 clones, with nearly 90% occurring only once. The receptor was isolated from a woman in her sixties with COVID-19, enrolled during active disease. The material sequenced was peripheral blood.

CDR3 protein: CASSQLGGQTNEKLFF. In DNA, the CDR3 is TGTGCCAGCAGCCAGCTGGGTGGACAGACTAATGAAAAACTGTTTTTT. The genes are TRBV11-3 and TRBJ1-4; D may be TRBD1 (6 bases). With 5 bases removed from V and 2 bases from J, the gap between germline ends came to 15 bases. The CDR3 extends over 16 amino acids. Germline CDR1 is SGHNT and CDR2 is YENEEA.